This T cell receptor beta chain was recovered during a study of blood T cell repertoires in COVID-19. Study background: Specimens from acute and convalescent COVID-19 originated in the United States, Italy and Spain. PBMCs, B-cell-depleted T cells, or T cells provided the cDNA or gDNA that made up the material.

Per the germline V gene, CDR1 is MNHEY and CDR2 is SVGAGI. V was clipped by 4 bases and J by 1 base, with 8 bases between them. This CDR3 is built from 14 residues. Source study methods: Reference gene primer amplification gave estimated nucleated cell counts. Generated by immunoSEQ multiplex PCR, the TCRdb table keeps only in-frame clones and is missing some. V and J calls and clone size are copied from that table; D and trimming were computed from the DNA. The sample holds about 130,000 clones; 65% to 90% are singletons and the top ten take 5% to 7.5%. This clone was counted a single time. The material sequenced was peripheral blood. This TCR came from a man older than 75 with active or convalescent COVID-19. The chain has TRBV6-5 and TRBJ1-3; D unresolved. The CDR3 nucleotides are TGTGCCAGCAGTTTCGGGGATTCTGGAAACACCATATATTTT. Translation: CASSFGDSGNTIYF.